This is a list of T cell receptor beta chains from one sample in a study of T cells in Graves' hyperthyroidism and ophthalmopathy. TCRdb passed the multiplex PCR reads through MiXCR, listing each CDR3 protein once. Altogether hundreds of thousands of distinct CDR3 sequences are present, around 39% being singletons, with the ten largest covering 8% to 9%. The sample was blood. These receptors all stem from a man younger than 35 with Graves' hyperthyroidism. CDR3s include the opening cysteine and the closing phenylalanine or tryptophan. The D gene is left open where the match is weak.

>TRBV6-5|TRBJ1-5|NA
CASSEGRQGTKHF
>TRBV20-1|TRBJ2-5|NA
CSELTQETQYF
>TRBV20-1|TRBJ1-5|TRBD1
CSAGRAGGSQPQHF
>TRBV6-1|TRBJ1-1|NA
CVSSHDRNTEAFF
>TRBV20-1|TRBJ2-7|NA
CSAQPGQGSREQYF
>TRBV6-5|TRBJ1-1|TRBD1
CASSARDRVGEAFF
>TRBV5-6|TRBJ2-6|TRBD2
CASSLGQGTSVSGANVLTF
>TRBV20-1|TRBJ2-7|NA
CSARSPSGTPAQYF
>TRBV20-1|TRBJ2-7|TRBD1
CSAKTGTGGGEQYF
>TRBV20-1|TRBJ1-4|TRBD1
CSASTPLTGTGNEKLFF
>TRBV15|TRBJ1-2|NA
CATSRWRAGISGNTF
>TRBV5-6|TRBJ1-1|NA
CASSLGAGRDEAFF
>TRBV20-1|TRBJ1-2|NA
CSGRVNYGYTF
>TRBV10-2|TRBJ2-7|TRBD2
CASRTSGGAYEQYF
>TRBV11-2|TRBJ2-5|TRBD2
CASSSRGLAEETQYF
>TRBV10-3|TRBJ1-1|TRBD1
CAISDEGADTEAFF
>TRBV7-3|TRBJ1-6|NA
CASSPSTGNNSPLHF